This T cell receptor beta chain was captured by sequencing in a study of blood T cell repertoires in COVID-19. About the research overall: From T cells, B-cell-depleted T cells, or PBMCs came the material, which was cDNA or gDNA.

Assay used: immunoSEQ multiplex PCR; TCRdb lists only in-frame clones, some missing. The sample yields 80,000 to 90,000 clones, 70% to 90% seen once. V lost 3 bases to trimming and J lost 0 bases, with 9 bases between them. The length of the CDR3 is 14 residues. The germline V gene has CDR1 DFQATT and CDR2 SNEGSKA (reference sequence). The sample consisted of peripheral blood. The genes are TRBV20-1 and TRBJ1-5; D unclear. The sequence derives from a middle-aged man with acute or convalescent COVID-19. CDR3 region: CSASPEYSNQPQHF. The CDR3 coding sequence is TGCAGTGCTAGTCCCGAGTATAGCAATCAGCCCCAGCATTTT.